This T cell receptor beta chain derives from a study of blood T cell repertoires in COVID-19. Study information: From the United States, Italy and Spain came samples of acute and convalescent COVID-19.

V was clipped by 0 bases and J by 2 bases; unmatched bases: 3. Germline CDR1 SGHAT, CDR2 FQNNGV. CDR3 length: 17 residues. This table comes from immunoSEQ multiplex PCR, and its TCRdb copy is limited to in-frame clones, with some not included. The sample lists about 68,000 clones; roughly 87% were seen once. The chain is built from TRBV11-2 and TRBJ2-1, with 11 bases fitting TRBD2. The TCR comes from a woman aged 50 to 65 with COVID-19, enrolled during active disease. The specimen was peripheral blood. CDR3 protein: CASSLDRLAGTYNEQFF. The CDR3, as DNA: TGTGCCAGCAGCTTAGATAGACTAGCGGGAACCTACAATGAGCAGTTCTTC.